This passage covers 12 T cell receptor beta chains from one sample sequenced in a study of T cells in localized non-small cell lung cancer (dated by TCRdb to the early 2020s). Receptors were amplified or captured by the immunoSEQ multiplex PCR assay. The immuneACCESS repertoire file appears here via TCRdb, limited to in-frame rearrangements. These files lack a portion of the clones; in checked studies, under half of the deficit traces to unresolved V genes, and the cause of the others is not known. Here the sample has around 130,000 clones; more than 70% occur a single time. The top ten clones comprise approximately 1.5% of the sample. Sequencing used peripheral blood, obtained before any cancer treatment. These receptors were obtained from a female donor older than 55 with stage I lung adenocarcinoma.

The chain joins TRBV28 to TRBJ1-3; D is undetermined. V was clipped by 1 base and J by 1 base, with 11 bases between them. The CDR3 has 16 residues. Germline values: CDR1 MDHEN, CDR2 SYDVKM. CDR3 sequence reads: CASSLFKSRSGNTIYF. DNA of the CDR3: TGTGCCAGCAGTTTATTTAAAAGCCGGTCTGGAAACACCATATATTTT. The full variable domain, its missing parts supplied by reference TRBV28 and TRBJ1-3, is DVKVTQSSRYLVKRTGEKVFLECVQDMDHENMFWYRQDPGLGLRLIYFSYDVKMKEKGDIPEGYSVSREKKERFSLILESASTNQTSMYLCASSLFKSRSGNTIYFGEGSWLTVV.

The J gene is TRBJ1-2, the V gene TRBV27; 11 nucleotides agree with TRBD1. CDR3 length: 13 residues. The V segment lost 10 bases and the J segment 4 bases; nucleotides outside the gene matches: 5. Germline V CDR1 and CDR2: MNHEY, SMNVEV (reference sequence). CDR3 DNA sequence: TGTGCCACCGCGGGACAGGGGGTCTATGGCTACACCTTC. Encoded protein: CATAGQGVYGYTF.

The chain couples TRBV10-2 to TRBJ2-1; D gene ambiguous. The CDR3 is made up of 14 amino acids. CDR1 WSHSY and CDR2 SAAADI come from the germline V gene. V was cut by 3 bases and J by 0 bases, with 6 bases left in between. DNA for the CDR3: TGCGCCAGCAGTGACGGAAGCTCCTACAATGAGCAGTTCTTC. Its protein product is CASSDGSSYNEQFF.

The CDR3 DNA reads TGTGCCACCGTAAAGGACAGGGGTTCCTACGAGCAGTACTTC. This translates into CATVKDRGSYEQYF. V usage is TRBV2 and J usage is TRBJ2-7, with 9 bases lining up with TRBD1. CDR1 is SNHLY, CDR2 FYNNEI, per germline. This CDR3 has 14 amino acids. J lost 1 base, V lost 10 bases, and 8 bases had no gene match.

This clone came up once. This chain links TRBV7-9 with TRBJ2-7, with 12 bases that match TRBD2. V gave up 5 bases and J gave up 4 bases; unmatched junction bases: 3. Germline V gene data show CDR1 as SEHNR and CDR2 as FQNEAQ (reference sequence). The CDR3 totals 14 residues. The CDR3 here is CASSLLAGGYEQYF. DNA for the CDR3: TGTGCCAGCAGCCTCCTAGCGGGAGGGTACGAGCAGTACTTC.

The rearrangement joins TRBV29-1 to TRBJ2-1; D remains unclear. CDR1 is SQVTM and CDR2 is ANQGSEA in the germline V gene. The CDR3 length is 14 residues. Trimming stripped 4 bases from V and 4 bases from J, with 14 bases between. The CDR3 DNA follows: TGCAGCGTTGGACCAGACCGGGTATACAATGAGCAGTTCTTC. Translation: CSVGPDRVYNEQFF.

V and J are TRBV19 and TRBJ1-3; TRBD1 matches at 9 bases. Germline loops: CDR1 LNHDA, CDR2 SQIVND (reference sequence). The J segment lost 0 bases and the V segment lost 7 bases, leaving 10 bases of the junction unmatched. The CDR3 is 17 amino acids. CDR3 DNA sequence: TGTGCCAGTAACAAACCGGGACAGGGTAGCTCTGGAAACACCATATATTTT. Translating it yields CASNKPGQGSSGNTIYF.

This rearrangement joins TRBV28 to TRBJ2-7; D possibly matches TRBD1 or TRBD2 (5 bases each). V dropped 3 bases and J dropped 4 bases, with 16 bases sitting between them. The CDR3 covers 15 residues. From germline, CDR1 is MDHEN and CDR2 SYDVKM. The CDR3 sequence is CASSLAQGTPYEQYF. The CDR3 DNA reads as TGTGCCAGCAGTTTGGCGCAAGGGACCCCTTACGAGCAGTACTTC.

V gene TRBV6-5 combines with J gene TRBJ1-1; D remains unclear. Looked up from germline, CDR1 is MNHEY and CDR2 is SVGAGI. With 2 bases removed from V and 14 bases from J, the gap between germline ends came to 12 bases. The CDR3 totals 11 residues. CDR3 nucleotide sequence: TGTGCCAGCAGTTACCCCCCCGTGTTGTTCTTT. It encodes CASSYPPVLFF.

The chain couples TRBV18 to TRBJ2-7; 15 nucleotides line up with TRBD2. Germline V CDR1 and CDR2: KGHSH, LQKENI. This CDR3 is 17 amino acids long. The V and J ends lost 3 bases and 2 bases, in that order; junction bases with no gene match: 5. The CDR3 loop reads CASSPAGTSGGTYEQYF. As DNA, the CDR3 is TGTGCCAGCTCACCGGCCGGGACTAGCGGGGGGACCTACGAGCAGTACTTC.

This chain's CDR3 is CASSVGGLAGGQETQYF. In DNA, the CDR3 is TGTGCCAGCAGCGTAGGGGGACTAGCGGGAGGGCAAGAGACCCAGTACTTC. The chain employs TRBV9 and TRBJ2-5, with TRBD2 matching over 16 bases. Trimming removed 0 bases from V and 2 bases from J; junction bases left unmatched: 1. The CDR3 has 17 residues. Germline V gene sequence: CDR1 SGDLS, CDR2 YYNGEE.

The chain recombines TRBV18 with TRBJ2-1; 13 positions match TRBD2. CDR1 KGHSH and CDR2 LQKENI come from the germline V gene. Trimming cost V 3 bases and J 7 bases; bases outside gene matches: 3. There are 15 residues in the CDR3. The CDR3 DNA reads TGTGCCAGCTCACCCGGGACTAGCGGGATTAATGAGCAGTTCTTC. Protein: CASSPGTSGINEQFF.